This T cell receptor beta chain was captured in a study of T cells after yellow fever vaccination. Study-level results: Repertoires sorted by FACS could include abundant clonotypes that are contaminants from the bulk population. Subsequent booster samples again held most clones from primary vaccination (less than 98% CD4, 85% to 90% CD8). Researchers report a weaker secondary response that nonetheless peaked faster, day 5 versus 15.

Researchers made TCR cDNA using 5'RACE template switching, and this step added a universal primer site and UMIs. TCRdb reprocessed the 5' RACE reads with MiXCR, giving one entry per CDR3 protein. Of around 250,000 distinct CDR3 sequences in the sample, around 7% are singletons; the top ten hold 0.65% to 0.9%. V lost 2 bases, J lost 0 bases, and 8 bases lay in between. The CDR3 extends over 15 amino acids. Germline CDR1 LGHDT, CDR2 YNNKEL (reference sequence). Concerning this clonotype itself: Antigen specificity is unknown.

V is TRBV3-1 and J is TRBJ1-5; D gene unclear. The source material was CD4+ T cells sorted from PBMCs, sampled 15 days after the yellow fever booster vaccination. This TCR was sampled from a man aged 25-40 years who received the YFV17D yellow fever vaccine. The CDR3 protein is CASSQTTGSNQPQHF. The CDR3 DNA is TGTGCCAGCAGCCAAACAACCGGTAGCAATCAGCCCCAGCATTTT.